This T cell receptor beta chain was identified in a study of shared clonotypes between healthy human individuals. Background on the study: Three plates were used per donor for CD4 naive, three for CD4 memory, two for CD8 naive and one for CD8 memory. Findings and limits, study-wide: Clonotypes shared by all four donors outscored non-shared clonotypes in generation probability.

This table comes from immunoSEQ multiplex PCR, and its TCRdb copy is limited to in-frame clones, with some not included. The sample records over a million clones, about 98% being singletons. As concerns this clone: The antigen is not known.

The CDR3 is 14 residues long. Germline assignment: CDR1 SNHLY and CDR2 FYNNEI. The V segment lost 2 bases and the J segment 6 bases; nucleotides outside the gene matches: 3. Every donor was a Caucasian adult from Nashville, Tennessee. CD4+ cells were split into CD45RA+ naive and CD45RA-negative memory subsets. The chain carries TRBV2 and TRBJ2-7, with 11 bases aligning to TRBD2. The sequenced sample consisted of naive CD4+ T cells sorted from blood. The subset here: CD45RA+ positively selected. The TCR comes from a man aged 30 to 39 in good health. For the CDR3, the DNA is TGTGCCAGCAGTGAATCTAGCGGGAGGTCCGAGCAGTACTTC. It translates to CASSESSGRSEQYF.